These 7 T cell receptor beta chains originate from one sample sequenced in a study of blood T cell repertoires in COVID-19. Assay used: immunoSEQ multiplex PCR; TCRdb lists only in-frame clones, some missing. The sample comprises 65,000 to 95,000 clones, 80% to 95% of which are singletons, and around 2.6% rests with the top ten. The sequenced sample was peripheral blood. Every receptor here comes from a man in his forties or fifties with COVID-19, enrolled during active disease.

The chain combines TRBV16 with TRBJ1-3; D remains ambiguous. V was cut by 2 bases and J by 11 bases, with 7 bases left in between. CDR3 size: 11 residues. Germline CDR1 is KGHSY and CDR2 is FQNENV. CDR3 amino acids: CASSQETSIYF. The CDR3 DNA follows: TGTGCCAGCAGCCAAGAGACATCCATATATTTT.

V usage is TRBV2 and J usage is TRBJ2-3, with TRBD2 matching over 7 bases. Trimming cost V 10 bases and J 6 bases; bases outside gene matches: 7. Germline V gene data show CDR1 as SNHLY and CDR2 as FYNNEI. The CDR3 covers 12 residues. CDR3 region: CATLLATDTQYF. The CDR3 DNA is TGTGCCACACTACTAGCGACCGATACGCAGTATTTT.

The genes are TRBV29-1 and TRBJ2-5; perhaps TRBD1 as D (5 bases). The CDR3 runs to 12 residues. V lost 5 bases to trimming and J lost 1 base, with 8 bases between them. Germline assignment: CDR1 SQVTM and CDR2 ANQGSEA. The chain's CDR3 is CSVQTGQETQYF. CDR3 nucleotides: TGCAGCGTTCAAACAGGCCAAGAGACCCAGTACTTC.

The chain recombines TRBV6-6 with TRBJ2-7; D might be TRBD2 (5 bases). Trimming cost V 2 bases and J 2 bases, with 10 bases left between them. Germline lookup yields CDR1 MNHNY and CDR2 SVGAGI (reference sequence). The CDR3 has 14 residues. The CDR3 region is CASSYLGGPYEQYV. In DNA form, the CDR3 reads TGTGCCAGCAGTTACCTCGGAGGTCCCTACGAGCAGTACGTC.

The chain carries TRBV13 and TRBJ2-7; no clear D. The CDR3 extends over 11 amino acids. The V gene's germline CDR1 is PRHDT and CDR2 FYEKMQ (reference sequence). V lost 3 bases, J lost 4 bases, and 4 bases lay in between. The chain's CDR3 is CASSFGYEQYV. The CDR3 bases are TGTGCCAGCAGCTTCGGGTACGAGCAGTACGTC.

This chain connects TRBV27 to TRBJ2-1; a weak D match, TRBD1 (6 bases). The ends were cut back, 6 bases at V and 3 bases at J, with 9 bases in the middle. CDR3 length equals 13 residues. CDR1 MNHEY and CDR2 SMNVEV come from the germline V gene (reference sequence). As DNA, the CDR3 is TGTGCCAGCAGAACAGGGAGCTACAATGAGCAGTTCTTC. It translates to CASRTGSYNEQFF.

The chain carries TRBV29-1 and TRBJ2-1; TRBD2 agrees at 9 bases. The CDR3 is 15 amino acids. Germline V lookup: CDR1 SQVTM, CDR2 ANQGSEA. Unmatched junction bases numbered 15, after V lost 7 bases and J lost 8 bases. The CDR3 DNA reads TGCAGCGGATCCGGTGATAGCGGGAGTAGAGATGAGCAGTTCTTC. Its translation is CSGSGDSGSRDEQFF.